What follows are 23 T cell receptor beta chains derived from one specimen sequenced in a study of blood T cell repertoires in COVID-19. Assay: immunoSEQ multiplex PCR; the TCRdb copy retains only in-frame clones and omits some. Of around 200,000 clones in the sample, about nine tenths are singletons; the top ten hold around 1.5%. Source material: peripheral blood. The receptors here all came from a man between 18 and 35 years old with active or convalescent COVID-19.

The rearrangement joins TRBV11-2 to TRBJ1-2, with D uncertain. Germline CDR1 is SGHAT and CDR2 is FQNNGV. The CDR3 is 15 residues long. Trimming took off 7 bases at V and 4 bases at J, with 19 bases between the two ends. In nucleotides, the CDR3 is TGTGCCAGCACCCCGACGGCCGGCAGCGCCTATGGCTACACCTTC. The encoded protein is CASTPTAGSAYGYTF.

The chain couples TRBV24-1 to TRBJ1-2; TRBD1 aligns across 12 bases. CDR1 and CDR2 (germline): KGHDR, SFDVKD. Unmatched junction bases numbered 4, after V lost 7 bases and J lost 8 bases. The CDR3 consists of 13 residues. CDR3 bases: TGTGCCACCAGGGGGACAGGGGGCGGGGGCTACACCTTC. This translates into CATRGTGGGGYTF.

The CDR3 sequence is CASSLEAGVLNEQFF. The CDR3 coding sequence is TGTGCCAGCAGCTTAGAGGCGGGAGTGCTCAATGAGCAGTTCTTC. The chain uses TRBV7-9 and TRBJ2-1; 7 nucleotides line up with TRBD2. V lost 1 base to trimming and J lost 6 bases; unmatched junction nucleotides: 6. Looked up from germline, CDR1 is SEHNR and CDR2 is FQNEAQ (reference sequence). The CDR3 sequence is 15 residues long.

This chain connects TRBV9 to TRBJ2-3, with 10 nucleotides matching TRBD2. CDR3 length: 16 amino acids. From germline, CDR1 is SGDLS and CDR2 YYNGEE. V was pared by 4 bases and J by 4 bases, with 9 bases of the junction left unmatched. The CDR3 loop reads CASSPGGLAGADTQYF. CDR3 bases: TGTGCCAGCAGCCCCGGGGGGCTAGCGGGAGCAGATACGCAGTATTTT.

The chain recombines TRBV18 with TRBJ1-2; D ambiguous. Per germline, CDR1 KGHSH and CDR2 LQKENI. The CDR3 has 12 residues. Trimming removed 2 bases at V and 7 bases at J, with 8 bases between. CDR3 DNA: TGTGCCAGCTCACCAGGAGAATCTGGCTACACCTTC. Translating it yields CASSPGESGYTF.

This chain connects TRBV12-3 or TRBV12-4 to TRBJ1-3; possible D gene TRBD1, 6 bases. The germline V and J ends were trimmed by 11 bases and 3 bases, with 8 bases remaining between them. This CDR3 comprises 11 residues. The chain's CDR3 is CAEGDGNTIYF. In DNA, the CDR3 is TGTGCCGAGGGGGATGGAAACACCATATATTTT.

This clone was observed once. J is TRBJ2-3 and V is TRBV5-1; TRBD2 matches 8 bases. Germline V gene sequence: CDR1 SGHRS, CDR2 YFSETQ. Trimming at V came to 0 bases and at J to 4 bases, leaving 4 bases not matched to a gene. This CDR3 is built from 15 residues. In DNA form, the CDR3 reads TGCGCCAGCAGCTTGGATGGGACTAGGGCAGATACGCAGTATTTT. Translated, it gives CASSLDGTRADTQYF.

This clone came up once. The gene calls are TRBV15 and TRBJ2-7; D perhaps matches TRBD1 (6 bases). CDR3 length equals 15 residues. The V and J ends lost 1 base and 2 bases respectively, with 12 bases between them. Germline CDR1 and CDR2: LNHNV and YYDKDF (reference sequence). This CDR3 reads CATSRVGGVAYEQYF. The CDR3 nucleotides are TGTGCCACCAGCAGAGTAGGGGGAGTCGCCTACGAGCAGTACTTC.

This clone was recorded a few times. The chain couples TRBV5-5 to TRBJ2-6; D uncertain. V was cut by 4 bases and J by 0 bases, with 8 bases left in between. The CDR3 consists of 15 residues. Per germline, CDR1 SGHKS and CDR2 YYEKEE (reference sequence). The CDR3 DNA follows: TGTGCCAGCAGCCGTAGCCTCTCTGGGGCCAACGTCCTGACTTTC. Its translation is CASSRSLSGANVLTF.

The CDR3 reads CASSLQGNTGELFF. CDR3 sequence (DNA): TGTGCCAGCAGTTTACAGGGGAACACCGGGGAGCTGTTTTTT. The chain links TRBV2 to TRBJ2-2, with D maybe TRBD1 (6 bases). Trimming left V 5 bases short and J 1 base short, with 8 bases between. The CDR3 totals 14 residues. Germline V gene lookup returns CDR1 SNHLY and CDR2 FYNNEI.

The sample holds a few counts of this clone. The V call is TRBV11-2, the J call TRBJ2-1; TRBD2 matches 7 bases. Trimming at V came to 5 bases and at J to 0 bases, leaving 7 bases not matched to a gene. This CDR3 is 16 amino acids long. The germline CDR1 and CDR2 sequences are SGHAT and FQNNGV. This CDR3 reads CASSLERDPSYNEQFF. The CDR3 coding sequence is TGTGCCAGCAGCCTCGAGCGGGACCCCTCCTACAATGAGCAGTTCTTC.

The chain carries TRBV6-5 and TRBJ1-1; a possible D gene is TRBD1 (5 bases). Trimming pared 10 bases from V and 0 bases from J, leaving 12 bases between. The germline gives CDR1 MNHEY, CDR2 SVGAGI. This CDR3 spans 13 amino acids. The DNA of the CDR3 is TGTGCCACAGGACAAGCCATGAACACTGAAGCTTTCTTT. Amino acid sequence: CATGQAMNTEAFF.

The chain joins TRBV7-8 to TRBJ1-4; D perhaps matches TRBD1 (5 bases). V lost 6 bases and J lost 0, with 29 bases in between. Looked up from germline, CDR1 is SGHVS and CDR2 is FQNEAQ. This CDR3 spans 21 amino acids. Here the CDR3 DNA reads TGTGCCAGCAGTCCCGTCGGAGGGGTCGGGGCACTAAGAGCAACTAATGAAAAACTGTTTTTT. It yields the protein CASSPVGGVGALRATNEKLFF.

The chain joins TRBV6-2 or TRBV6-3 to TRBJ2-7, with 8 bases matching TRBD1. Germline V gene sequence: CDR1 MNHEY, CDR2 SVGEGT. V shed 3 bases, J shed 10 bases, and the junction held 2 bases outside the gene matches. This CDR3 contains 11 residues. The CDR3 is CASSYGQGQYF. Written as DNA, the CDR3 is TGTGCCAGCAGTTATGGACAGGGCCAGTACTTC.

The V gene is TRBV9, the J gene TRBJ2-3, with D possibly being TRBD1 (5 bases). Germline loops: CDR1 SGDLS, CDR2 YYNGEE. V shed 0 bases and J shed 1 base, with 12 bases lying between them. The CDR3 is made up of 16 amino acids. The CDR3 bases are TGTGCCAGCAGCGTAGGCCCAGGGTTTGGCACAGATACGCAGTATTTT. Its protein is CASSVGPGFGTDTQYF.

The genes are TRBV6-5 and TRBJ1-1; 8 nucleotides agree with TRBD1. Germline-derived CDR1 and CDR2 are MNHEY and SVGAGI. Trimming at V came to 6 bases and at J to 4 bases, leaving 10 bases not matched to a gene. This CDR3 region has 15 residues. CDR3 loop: CASRDRALLRTEAFF. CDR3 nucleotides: TGTGCCAGCAGGGACAGGGCGTTACTTCGCACTGAAGCTTTCTTT.

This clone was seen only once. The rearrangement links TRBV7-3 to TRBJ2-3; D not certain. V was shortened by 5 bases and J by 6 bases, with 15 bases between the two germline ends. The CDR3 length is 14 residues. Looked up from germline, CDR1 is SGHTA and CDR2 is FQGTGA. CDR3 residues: CASSPNGWVDTQYF. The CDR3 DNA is TGTGCCAGCAGCCCAAACGGGTGGGTCGATACGCAGTATTTT.

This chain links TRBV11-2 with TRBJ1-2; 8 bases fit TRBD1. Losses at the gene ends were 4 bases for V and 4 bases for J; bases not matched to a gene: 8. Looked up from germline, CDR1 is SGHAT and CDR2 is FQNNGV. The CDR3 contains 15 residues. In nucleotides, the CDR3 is TGTGCCAGCAGCTCGGCGACAGGGGTTCGCTATGGCTACACCTTC. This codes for CASSSATGVRYGYTF.

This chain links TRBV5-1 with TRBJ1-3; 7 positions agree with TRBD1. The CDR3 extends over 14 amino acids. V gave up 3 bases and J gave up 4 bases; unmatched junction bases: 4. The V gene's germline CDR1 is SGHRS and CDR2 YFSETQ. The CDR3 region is CASSSTGRGNTIYF. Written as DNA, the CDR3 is TGCGCCAGCAGCTCGACAGGGCGCGGAAACACCATATATTTT.

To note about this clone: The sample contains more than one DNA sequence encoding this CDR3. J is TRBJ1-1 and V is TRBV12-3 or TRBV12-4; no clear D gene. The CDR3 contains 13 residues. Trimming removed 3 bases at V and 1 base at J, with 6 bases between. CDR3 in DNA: TGTGCCAGCAGTTTGCGTCAGAACACTGAAGCTTTCTTT. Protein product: CASSLRQNTEAFF.

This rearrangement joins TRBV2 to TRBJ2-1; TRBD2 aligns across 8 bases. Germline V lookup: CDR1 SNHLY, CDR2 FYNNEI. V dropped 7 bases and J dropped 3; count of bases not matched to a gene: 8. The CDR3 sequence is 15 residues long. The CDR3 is CASTPQSGGYNEQFF. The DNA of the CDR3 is TGTGCCAGCACCCCCCAGAGCGGGGGCTACAATGAGCAGTTCTTC.

This CDR3 reads CSGRTSGGMNEQFF. The DNA for the CDR3 is TGCAGCGGGAGGACTAGCGGGGGCATGAATGAGCAGTTCTTC. The chain recombines TRBV29-1 with TRBJ2-1, with TRBD2 matching 13 bases. CDR1 and CDR2 from the germline V gene are SQVTM and ANQGSEA. Trimming took 7 bases from V and 7 from J; bases not matched to a gene: 7. The CDR3 has 14 residues.

CDR3 DNA: TGCGCCAGCAGCCCCGGCGGGGGGGCTGGCACTGAAGCTTTCTTT. Its protein product is CASSPGGGAGTEAFF. The chain couples TRBV5-1 to TRBJ1-1; D may be TRBD1 (6 bases). Germline V gene data show CDR1 as SGHRS and CDR2 as YFSETQ. V lost 4 bases and J 4 bases, leaving 17 bases between the germline ends. This CDR3 spans 15 amino acids.